Presented here are 23 T cell receptor beta chains from one specimen sequenced in a study of T-cell memory formation after mild COVID-19. TCRdb re-called the 5' RACE reads through MiXCR, storing one row per CDR3 protein. The data contain 580,000 or so distinct CDR3 sequences, 15% to 20% of them singletons. The sequencing sample was made of PBMCs or a T cell subset sorted from them (not recorded which). The receptors originated from an adult woman who had mild COVID-19 (a few samples of this study predate the infection). Cell type and time point are not known.

This chain links TRBV11-2 with TRBJ1-1; 7 bases match TRBD1. The germline gives CDR1 SGHAT, CDR2 FQNNGV. CDR3 length equals 16 residues. V lost 5 bases and J lost 1; bases outside the gene matches: 10. The CDR3 here is CASSPRGQVTNTEAFF. The CDR3 region has the DNA TGTGCCAGCAGCCCGAGAGGACAGGTCACGAACACTGAAGCTTTCTTT.

In its sample, this clonotype was seen a few times. The V and J genes are TRBV4-2 and TRBJ2-5; 9 bases map to TRBD1. Looked up from germline, CDR1 is LGHNA and CDR2 is YNFKEQ. The J segment lost 7 bases and the V segment lost 4 bases, leaving 7 bases of the junction unmatched. The CDR3 has 14 residues. CDR3 nucleotide sequence: TGTGCCAGCAGCCCGTGGGACAGGGAAGGGACCCAGTACTTC. It encodes CASSPWDREGTQYF.

This chain links TRBV19 with TRBJ1-4; D call uncertain. Trimming cost V 6 bases and J 0 bases, with 14 bases left between them. This CDR3 is 16 amino acids long. Germline V gene data show CDR1 as LNHDA and CDR2 as SQIVND (reference sequence). CDR3 bases: TGTGCCAGTAGAGTTCAGAGGAGTGCAACTAATGAAAAACTGTTTTTT. It is translated as CASRVQRSATNEKLFF.

The sample holds many counts of this clonotype. In DNA form, the CDR3 reads TGTGCCAGCAGTCCTCCGTCGGCGCCCGGGGGTACGCAGTATTTT. This gives the protein CASSPPSAPGGTQYF. This chain connects TRBV6-1 to TRBJ2-3, with D possibly matching TRBD2 (6 bases). Germline V gives CDR1 MNHNS, CDR2 SASEGT. This CDR3 has 15 residues. Trimming removed 5 bases at V and 8 bases at J, with 20 bases between.

The V and J genes are TRBV28 and TRBJ1-1; no clear D gene. Trimming removed 3 bases from V and 1 base from J, with 12 bases in between. Per the germline V gene, CDR1 is MDHEN and CDR2 is SYDVKM. The CDR3 runs to 15 residues. CDR3 coding DNA: TGTGCCAGCAGTTTCTCCTGGACCGCGAACACTGAAGCTTTCTTT. The encoded protein is CASSFSWTANTEAFF.

The V gene is TRBV4-2, the J gene TRBJ2-3; D is ambiguous. The CDR3 is made up of 16 amino acids. CDR1 and CDR2 from the germline V gene are LGHNA and YNFKEQ. Trimming cost V 0 bases and J 2 bases, with 12 bases left between them. The CDR3 coding sequence is TGTGCCAGCAGCCAAGAGGGAAGCGAGCTCACAGATACGCAGTATTTT. This encodes CASSQEGSELTDTQYF.

CDR3 protein: CASSSTGTERLTQYF. The DNA of the CDR3 is TGTGCCAGCAGTTCAACCGGGACAGAAAGACTGACCCAGTACTTC. The chain uses TRBV6-5 and TRBJ2-5; 7 bases line up with TRBD1. With 4 bases clipped from V and 7 bases from J, the junction kept 12 bases outside the gene matches. Germline CDR1 reads MNHEY; CDR2 reads SVGAGI. The CDR3 is made up of 15 amino acids.

The chain uses TRBV6-6 and TRBJ2-3; 11 positions agree with TRBD2. This CDR3 contains 17 residues. Germline-derived CDR1 and CDR2 are MNHNY and SVGAGI (reference sequence). After removal of 6 bases from V and 0 bases from J, the junction contained 8 bases not matched to a gene. CDR3 sequence reads: CASRDSSGGISTDTQYF. The CDR3 bases are TGTGCCAGCAGAGATTCTAGCGGGGGGATTAGCACAGATACGCAGTATTTT.

The V call is TRBV7-2, the J call TRBJ2-1, with 7 bases that match TRBD2. Per the germline V gene, CDR1 is SGHTA and CDR2 is FQGNSA. V dropped 5 bases and J dropped 12; count of bases not matched to a gene: 10. The CDR3 is 13 residues long. CDR3 amino acids: CASSMLRRERQFF. As DNA, the CDR3 is TGTGCCAGCAGCATGCTTAGGCGGGAGCGGCAGTTCTTC.

This clonotype appeared a few times. The CDR3 reads CATSRGGYNEQFF. CDR3 nucleotide sequence: TGTGCCACCAGCAGAGGCGGCTACAATGAGCAGTTCTTC. V and J are TRBV15 and TRBJ2-1; D call uncertain. The CDR3 length is 13 residues. Trimming stripped 1 base from V and 3 bases from J, with 4 bases between. CDR1 is LNHNV and CDR2 is YYDKDF in the germline V gene (reference sequence).

This clonotype occurred a few times. The V call is TRBV12-3 or TRBV12-4, the J call TRBJ2-7; no firm D call. This CDR3 is built from 14 residues. V was pared by 4 bases and J by 1 base, with 11 bases between. CDR3 amino acids: CASSSAERSYEQYF. CDR3 bases: TGTGCCAGCAGTTCGGCTGAGCGATCCTACGAGCAGTACTTC.

This clonotype has only a few counts. The genes are TRBV5-8 and TRBJ2-3; either TRBD1 or TRBD2 may fit D (6 bases each). CDR1 and CDR2 from the germline V gene are SGHTS and YDEGEE. There are 16 residues in the CDR3. Trimming pared 3 bases from V and 3 bases from J, leaving 17 bases between. The CDR3 loop is CASSSLGGIITDTQYF. CDR3 nucleotides: TGTGCCAGCAGCTCGCTAGGGGGGATAATAACAGATACGCAGTATTTT.

Only a few counts were recorded for this clonotype. The J gene is TRBJ2-2, the V gene TRBV7-9, with 7 bases matching TRBD1. Trimming took 7 bases from V and 2 from J; bases not matched to a gene: 10. There are 16 residues in the CDR3. Germline assignment: CDR1 SEHNR and CDR2 FQNEAQ (reference sequence). The CDR3 is CASKTPGQTNTGELFF. DNA for the CDR3: TGTGCCAGCAAGACTCCGGGACAGACTAACACCGGGGAGCTGTTTTTT.

The rearrangement links TRBV5-1 to TRBJ2-7; D unresolved. CDR1 and CDR2 from the germline V gene are SGHRS and YFSETQ. The V end was cut by 4 bases, the J end by 7 bases, with 18 bases between. The length of the CDR3 is 14 residues. CDR3 amino acids: CASSPPRSPAEQYF. CDR3 coding DNA: TGCGCCAGCAGCCCCCCAAGGTCGCCCGCGGAGCAGTACTTC.

The CDR3 nucleotides read TGTGCCAGCAGCTTATTCATGCGGTACCAAGAGACCCAGTACTTC. Translation gives CASSLFMRYQETQYF. The chain couples TRBV7-9 to TRBJ2-5; D is unclear. The CDR3 totals 15 residues. V lost 2 bases and J 0 bases, leaving 10 bases between the germline ends. Germline V gene sequence: CDR1 SEHNR, CDR2 FQNEAQ (reference sequence).

The rearrangement joins TRBV7-9 to TRBJ2-5; perhaps TRBD2 as D (6 bases). Germline-derived CDR1 and CDR2 are SEHNR and FQNEAQ (reference sequence). Trimming pared 7 bases from V and 0 bases from J, leaving 12 bases between. The CDR3 covers 14 residues. The CDR3 is CASTRRGNQETQYF. In DNA, the CDR3 is TGTGCCAGCACACGCCGGGGGAACCAAGAGACCCAGTACTTC.

This clonotype was counted only a few times. The chain joins TRBV11-3 to TRBJ2-1, with 9 nucleotides matching TRBD2. The germline gives CDR1 SGHNT, CDR2 YENEEA. V was pared by 1 base and J by 4 bases, with 2 bases of the junction left unmatched. The CDR3 length is 15 residues. The CDR3 region has the DNA TGTGCCAGCAGCTTAGGGACTAGCGAGTACAATGAGCAGTTCTTC. It encodes CASSLGTSEYNEQFF. Full variable domain (rest looked up from reference TRBV11-3 and TRBJ2-1): EAGVVQSPRYKIIEKKQPVAFWCNPISGHNTLYWYLQNLGQGPELLIRYENEEAVDDSQLPKDRFSAERLKGVDSTLKIQPAELGDSAVYLCASSLGTSEYNEQFFGPGTRLTVL.

There are many counts of this clonotype. The chain employs TRBV7-9 and TRBJ2-7; unclear D gene. Trimming pared 5 bases from V and 7 bases from J, leaving 21 bases between. CDR3 length equals 15 residues. Germline CDR1 and CDR2: SEHNR and FQNEAQ (reference sequence). CDR3 DNA: TGTGCCAGCAGCCTAGGACCAGCGTGGGCTCAAGAGCAGTACTTC. This encodes CASSLGPAWAQEQYF.

This clonotype was observed a few times. This chain links TRBV11-2 with TRBJ2-1; D not certain. V lost 0 bases and J 9 bases, leaving 18 bases between the germline ends. CDR1 is SGHAT and CDR2 is FQNNGV in the germline V gene. The CDR3 length is 16 residues. The DNA for the CDR3 is TGTGCCAGCAGCTTAGATAATGTACTGGTAACCGGTGAGCAGTTCTTC. This encodes CASSLDNVLVTGEQFF. Filled out from reference TRBV11-2 and TRBJ2-1, the complete variable domain reads EAGVAQSPRYKIIEKRQSVAFWCNPISGHATLYWYQQILGQGPKLLIQFQNNGVVDDSQLPKDRFSAERLKGVDSTLKIQPAKLEDSAVYLCASSLDNVLVTGEQFFGPGTRLTVL.

The gene calls are TRBV24-1 and TRBJ1-6; a possible D gene is TRBD1 (6 bases). CDR1 and CDR2 (germline): KGHDR, SFDVKD. This CDR3 is 14 amino acids long. Trimming took off 6 bases at V and 7 bases at J, with 12 bases between the two ends. The DNA of the CDR3 is TGTGCCACCAGTCAAGGGGGTAACAATTCACCCCTCCACTTT. Its protein product is CATSQGGNNSPLHF.

Regarding this clonotype: Since a much larger clone is just one base distant, this may be a read error. The chain combines TRBV24-1 with TRBJ2-2; 7 bases are a match to TRBD2. There are 14 residues in the CDR3. Germline CDR1 KGHDR, CDR2 SFDVKD. V lost 6 bases, J lost 5 bases, and 5 bases stayed unmatched. The DNA of the CDR3 is TGTGCCACCAGTTCCGGACTAGGAACCGGGGAGCTGTTTTTT. Translation: CATSSGLGTGELFF.

This clonotype has just a few counts. The CDR3 bases are TGTGCCAGCAGCCCGGGACTAGCGGGGGGTAAGGATACGCAGTATTTT. The encoded protein is CASSPGLAGGKDTQYF. V is TRBV11-3 and J is TRBJ2-3, with 15 bases fitting TRBD2. Germline lookup yields CDR1 SGHNT and CDR2 YENEEA. With 5 bases clipped from V and 6 bases from J, the junction kept 6 bases outside the gene matches. The CDR3 contains 16 residues.

In its sample, this clonotype was seen a few times. CDR3 region: CASSDGLAGRDTQYF. The CDR3, as DNA: TGCGCCAGCAGCGACGGACTAGCGGGCCGAGATACGCAGTATTTT. The chain joins TRBV5-1 to TRBJ2-3; TRBD2 agrees at 11 bases. The CDR3 contains 15 residues. V dropped 4 bases and J dropped 5; count of bases not matched to a gene: 6. The germline gives CDR1 SGHRS, CDR2 YFSETQ.